The sequence of this T cell receptor (beta chain) was determined in a study of T cells in Graves' hyperthyroidism and ophthalmopathy. The germline V and J ends were trimmed by 8 bases and 8 bases, with 10 bases remaining between them. CDR3 length: 11 residues. CDR1 is LGHDT and CDR2 is YNNKEL in the germline V gene (reference sequence). There were TCR beta CDR3 regions amplified from RNA transcripts. Carried out on the TCR CDR3, a first-round RT-PCR used the HTBI primer set. TCRdb analysed the multiplex PCR reads with MiXCR anew, one entry per CDR3 protein. The sample has about 640,000 distinct CDR3 sequences, around 21% seen once. This clonotype showed up just a few times. Its antigen is not identified. Study conclusions and caveats: Most clonotypes expanded in the thyroid (above 0.001) were also present in blood. From stable hyperthyroidism, ophthalmopathy was set apart by a 13 V-J model.

This rearrangement joins TRBV3-1 to TRBJ1-3; tentatively, D is TRBD1 (5 bases). Sequenced input: blood. This TCR derives from a man in his thirties or forties with Graves' ophthalmopathy. The CDR3, as DNA: TGTGCCAGCGCCATAGGGGACACCATATATTTT. Translated: CASAIGDTIYF.